One and the same sample provided the 16 T cell receptor beta chains below, sequenced in a study of T cell responses to AZD1222 COVID-19 vaccine. Some clones are missing from TCRdb's copy, which holds only in-frame ones; the method was immunoSEQ multiplex PCR. The sample lists 150,000 or so clones, about 90% occurring once. Specimen: peripheral blood, collected on day 0 of AZD1222 vaccination. The receptors come from an adult in good health.

The gene calls are TRBV15 and TRBJ2-4; no definite D call. Trimming left V 3 bases short and J 4 bases short, with 22 bases between. CDR1 and CDR2 (germline): LNHNV, YYDKDF (reference sequence). This CDR3 has 18 residues. CDR3 sequence (DNA): TGTGCCACCAGCAGTTTCCCTCCCCAGCTGAGCTCGAAAAACATTCAGTACTTC. Its translation is CATSSFPPQLSSKNIQYF. The variable domain in full, completed from reference TRBV15 and TRBJ2-4, reads DAMVIQNPRYQVTQFGKPVTLSCSQTLNHNVMYWYQQKSSQAPKLLFHYYDKDFNNEADTPDNFQSRRPNTSFCFLDIRSPGLGDTAMYLCATSSFPPQLSSKNIQYFGAGTRLSVL.

The chain has TRBV29-1 and TRBJ1-1; D uncertain. CDR1 is SQVTM, CDR2 ANQGSEA, per germline. The CDR3 totals 13 residues. V shed 4 bases and J shed 1 base, with 10 bases lying between them. CDR3 sequence (DNA): TGCAGCGTTGGACCCCCGGGGAACACTGAAGCTTTCTTT. This sequence encodes CSVGPPGNTEAFF.

The chain recombines TRBV7-8 with TRBJ2-7; a weak D match, TRBD2 (6 bases). The CDR3 is 16 residues long. Looked up from germline, CDR1 is SGHVS and CDR2 is FQNEAQ. V was trimmed by 1 base and J by 7 bases, leaving 20 bases between them. The CDR3 loop reads CASSLGRRTTLGEQYF. In DNA form, the CDR3 reads TGTGCCAGCAGCTTAGGGAGGCGGACTACACTCGGGGAGCAGTACTTC. The variable domain in full, completed from reference TRBV7-8 and TRBJ2-7, reads GAGVSQSPRYKVAKRGQDVALRCDPISGHVSLFWYQQALGQGPEFLTYFQNEAQLDKSGLPSDRFFAERPEGSVSTLKIQRTQQEDSAVYLCASSLGRRTTLGEQYFGPGTRLTVT.

This clone was found once. V and J are TRBV29-1 and TRBJ1-1; D may be TRBD1 (5 bases). The CDR3 is 11 amino acids. Trimming left V 6 bases short and J 7 bases short, with 12 bases between. Per germline, CDR1 SQVTM and CDR2 ANQGSEA. CDR3 protein: CSVGRGFEAFF. In DNA form, the CDR3 reads TGCAGCGTCGGACGGGGGTTTGAAGCTTTCTTT. The full variable domain, with the rest looked up from reference TRBV29-1 and TRBJ1-1, is SAVISQKPSRDICQRGTSLTIQCQVDSQVTMMFWYRQQPGQSLTLIATANQGSEATYESGFVIDKFPISRPNLTFSTLTVSNMSPEDSSIYLCSVGRGFEAFFGQGTRLTVV.

This clone was detected once. V is TRBV7-9 and J is TRBJ2-3; maybe TRBD2 (7 bases). The CDR3 extends over 17 amino acids. Trimming took off 5 bases at V and 1 base at J, with 19 bases between the two ends. Germline V lookup: CDR1 SEHNR, CDR2 FQNEAQ (reference sequence). The CDR3 DNA is TGTGCCAGCAGCCCCCGGGGAGGGGGGCCAGGCACAGATACGCAGTATTTT. Residues: CASSPRGGGPGTDTQYF.

J is TRBJ2-1 and V is TRBV27, with D unclear. V shed 2 bases and J shed 1 base, with 15 bases lying between them. The CDR3 is 17 amino acids. The V gene's germline CDR1 is MNHEY and CDR2 SMNVEV (reference sequence). CDR3 nucleotide sequence: TGTGCCAGCAGTTTACGGCCCCTCGTAGGTTCCTACAATGAGCAGTTCTTC. Encoded protein: CASSLRPLVGSYNEQFF.

The chain couples TRBV5-1 to TRBJ2-1, with D hard to call. The CDR3 has 15 residues. Per germline, CDR1 SGHRS and CDR2 YFSETQ. Trimming cost V 0 bases and J 2 bases, with 9 bases left between them. As DNA, the CDR3 is TGCGCCAGCAGCTTGGCCGGTATCACCTACAATGAGCAGTTCTTC. Translating gives CASSLAGITYNEQFF.

The DNA of the CDR3 is TGTGCCAGTAGTATCCAAGCGGGGGCCGACAATGAGCAGTTCTTC. The encoded protein is CASSIQAGADNEQFF. The J gene is TRBJ2-1, the V gene TRBV19; 8 bases are a match to TRBD2. Germline V gene data show CDR1 as LNHDA and CDR2 as SQIVND (reference sequence). The CDR3 totals 15 residues. The trim removed 3 bases at V and 5 bases at J, leaving 6 bases unmatched.

The chain employs TRBV7-2 and TRBJ1-3; 7 bases align to TRBD1. The CDR3 covers 15 residues. V shed 5 bases and J 0 bases; nucleotides not matched to a gene: 4. Per germline, CDR1 SGHTA and CDR2 FQGNSA. The CDR3 DNA reads TGTGCCAGCAGCAGGACAGGAAACTCTGGAAACACCATATATTTT. Amino acids: CASSRTGNSGNTIYF.

This chain connects TRBV6-6 to TRBJ1-2; TRBD1 aligns across 9 bases. The CDR3 has 14 residues. With 5 bases clipped from V and 5 bases from J, the junction kept 6 bases outside the gene matches. Germline assignment: CDR1 MNHNY and CDR2 SVGAGI (reference sequence). In nucleotides, the CDR3 is TGTGCCAGCAGTCCCGGGGGACAGGGTTATGGCTACACCTTC. Translating gives CASSPGGQGYGYTF.

This sequence joins TRBV6-5 and TRBJ2-1; 9 bases are a match to TRBD1. The germline CDR1 and CDR2 sequences are MNHEY and SVGAGI. With 6 bases clipped from V and 7 bases from J, the junction kept 10 bases outside the gene matches. The CDR3 is 15 residues long. In DNA, the CDR3 is TGTGCCAGCAGCCCCCCGGGACAGGGCACAAATGAGCAGTTCTTC. Its translation: CASSPPGQGTNEQFF.

The chain joins TRBV19 to TRBJ2-7, with D tentatively TRBD1 or TRBD2 (5 bases each). The length of the CDR3 is 16 residues. Germline V gene lookup returns CDR1 LNHDA and CDR2 SQIVND (reference sequence). Trimming cost V 3 bases and J 1 base, with 16 bases left between them. The CDR3, as DNA: TGTGCCAGTAGTATCGGGGCAGCCAAACAATCCTACGAGCAGTACTTC. Protein sequence: CASSIGAAKQSYEQYF.

The chain joins TRBV4-1 to TRBJ2-7, with no clear D. From germline, CDR1 is MGHRA and CDR2 YSYEKL. V was trimmed by 0 bases and J by 0 bases, leaving 12 bases between them. This CDR3 has 16 amino acids. CDR3 sequence (DNA): TGCGCCAGCAGCCAAGATCCGGGCTGGAGCTCCTACGAGCAGTACTTC. Encoded protein: CASSQDPGWSSYEQYF.

V and J are TRBV19 and TRBJ2-3; D unclear. CDR1 is LNHDA and CDR2 is SQIVND in the germline V gene (reference sequence). V was trimmed by 6 bases and J by 4 bases, leaving 14 bases between them. The length of the CDR3 is 14 residues. The CDR3 DNA sequence: TGTGCCAGTAGCTTAAACCGGTTGGCAGATACGCAGTATTTT. Its translation is CASSLNRLADTQYF.

This chain links TRBV7-8 with TRBJ1-5; D is uncertain. Trimming took 2 bases from V and 0 from J, leaving 8 bases between them. CDR3 length: 15 residues. Germline V CDR1 and CDR2: SGHVS, FQNEAQ. CDR3 sequence (DNA): TGTGCCAGCAGCTTAACCGGGAATAGCAATCAGCCCCAGCATTTT. It codes for CASSLTGNSNQPQHF.

J is TRBJ1-5 and V is TRBV7-2, with D maybe TRBD1 (6 bases). The CDR3 spans 13 residues. Germline CDR1 SGHTA, CDR2 FQGNSA. V was shortened by 3 bases and J by 6 bases, with 9 bases between the two germline ends. The DNA of the CDR3 is TGTGCCAGCAGCTTTCGGACAGTTCAGCCCCAGCATTTT. Its protein is CASSFRTVQPQHF.